This T cell receptor (beta chain) was sequenced in a study of shared clonotypes between healthy human individuals. As to this clone: Its antigen is undetermined.

This CDR3 contains 16 residues. Germline assignment: CDR1 LNHDA and CDR2 SQIVND (reference sequence). Trimming took 4 bases from V and 2 from J, leaving 16 bases between them. Sequencing was performed with immunoSEQ multiplex PCR; in TCRdb, only in-frame clones are kept and a portion is missing. The repertoire includes more than 400,000 clones, approximately 94% of them detected once, and about 0.06% sits in the top ten. Study conclusions and caveats: Generation probabilities were higher for clonotypes shared across all four sorted-subset donors than for unshared ones.

V and J are TRBV19 and TRBJ2-3, with a weak D call TRBD2 (7 bases). The specimen was naive CD4+ T cells sorted from blood. Subset specified: CD45RA+ positively selected. The TCR sequence derives from a woman under 40 in good health. The chain's CDR3 is CASSKILRGATDTQYF. In nucleotides, the CDR3 is TGTGCCAGTAGTAAAATCCTTCGGGGGGCCACAGATACGCAGTATTTT.